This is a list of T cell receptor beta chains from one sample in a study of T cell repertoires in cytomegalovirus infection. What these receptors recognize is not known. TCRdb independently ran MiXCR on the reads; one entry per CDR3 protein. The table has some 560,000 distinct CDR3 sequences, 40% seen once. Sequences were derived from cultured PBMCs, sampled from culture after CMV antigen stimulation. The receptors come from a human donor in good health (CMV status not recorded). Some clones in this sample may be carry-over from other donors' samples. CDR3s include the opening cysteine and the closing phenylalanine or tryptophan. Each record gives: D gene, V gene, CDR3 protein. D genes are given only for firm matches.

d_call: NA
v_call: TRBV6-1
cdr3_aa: CASSGGSTRLRFNEQFF

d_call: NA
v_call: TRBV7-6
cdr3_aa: CASSRGAHGDNEQFF

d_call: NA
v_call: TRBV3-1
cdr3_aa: CASSQIFPDEQYF

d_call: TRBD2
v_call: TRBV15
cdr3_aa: CATSRKRLAGTYEQYF

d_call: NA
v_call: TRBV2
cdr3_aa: CASSVAPNTEAFF

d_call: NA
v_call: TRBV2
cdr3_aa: CASSDESYRDTQYF

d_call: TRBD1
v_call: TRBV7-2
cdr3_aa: CASSPGQVGDTQYF

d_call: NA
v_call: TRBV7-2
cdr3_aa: CASSFTLSGNTIYF

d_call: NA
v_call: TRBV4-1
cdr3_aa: CASSRHPSGTDTQYF

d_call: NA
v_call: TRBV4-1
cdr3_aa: CASSQEAGELFF

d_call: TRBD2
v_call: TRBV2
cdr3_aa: CARGLAAFHTDTQYF

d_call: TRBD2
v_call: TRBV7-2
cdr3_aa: CASSPSGGPFTDTQYF

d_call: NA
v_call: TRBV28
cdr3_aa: CASSLKGYQPQHF

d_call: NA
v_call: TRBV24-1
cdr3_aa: CATSDTGQPGETQYF

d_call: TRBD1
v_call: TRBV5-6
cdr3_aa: CASSLWGRGLISPLHF

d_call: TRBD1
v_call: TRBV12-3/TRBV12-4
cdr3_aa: CASEGARAGESTDTQYF

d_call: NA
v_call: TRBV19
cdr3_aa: CASSAEQGRIYNEQFF

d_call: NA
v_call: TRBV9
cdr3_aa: CASSVSWGARGNTIYF

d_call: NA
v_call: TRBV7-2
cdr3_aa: CASSSQRGDTQYF

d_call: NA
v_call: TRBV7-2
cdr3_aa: CASSFGGFHSGNTIYF

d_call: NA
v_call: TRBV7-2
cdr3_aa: CASSLDLPGYNGNTEAFF

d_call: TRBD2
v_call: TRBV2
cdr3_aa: CASGRTSVRDTQYF

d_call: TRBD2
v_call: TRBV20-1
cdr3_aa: CSASLGLAGGRGYNEQFF

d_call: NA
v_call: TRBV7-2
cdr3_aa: CASSLAPTTQEQFF

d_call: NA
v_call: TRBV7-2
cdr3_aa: CASSLELTYNEQFF

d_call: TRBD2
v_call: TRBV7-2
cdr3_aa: CASSRWRGREETQYF

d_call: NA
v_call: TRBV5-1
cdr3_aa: CASSLLGATGELFF

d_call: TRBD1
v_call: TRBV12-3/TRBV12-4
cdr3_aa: CASSERGGKLRTDTQYF

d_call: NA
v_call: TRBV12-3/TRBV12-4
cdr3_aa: CASSFRSLAGNEQFF

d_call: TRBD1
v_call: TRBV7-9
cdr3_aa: CASSTGDKLFF

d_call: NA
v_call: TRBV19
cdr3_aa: CASSASWRGVTEAFF

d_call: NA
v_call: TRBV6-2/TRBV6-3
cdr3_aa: CASRPSHRTSRGYTF

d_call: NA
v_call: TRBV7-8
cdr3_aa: CASSGGGGGNQPQHF

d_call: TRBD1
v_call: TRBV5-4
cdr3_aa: CASSFAGGADSPLHF

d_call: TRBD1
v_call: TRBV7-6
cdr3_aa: CASGRVGQGLREKLFF

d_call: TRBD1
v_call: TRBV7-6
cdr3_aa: CASSPPDRGSPLHF

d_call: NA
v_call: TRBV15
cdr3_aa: CATARGFYTEAFF

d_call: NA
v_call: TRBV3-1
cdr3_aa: CASSKDPGLVYNEQFF

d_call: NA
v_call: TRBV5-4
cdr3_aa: CASSLQYFRGSSYNEQFF

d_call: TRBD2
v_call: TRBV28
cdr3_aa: CASSTQTSGTYEQYF

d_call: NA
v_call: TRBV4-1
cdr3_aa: CASSHQGTTEAFF

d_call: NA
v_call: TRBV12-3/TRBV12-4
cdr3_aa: CASSLQGSSGNQPQHF

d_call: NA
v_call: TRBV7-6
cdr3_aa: CASSRGLGAYEQYF

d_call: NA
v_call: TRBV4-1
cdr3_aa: CASSQVPGLEKLFF

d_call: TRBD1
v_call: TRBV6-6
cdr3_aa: CASKNRDRNYEQYF

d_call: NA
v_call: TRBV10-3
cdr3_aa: CAISDLGETQYF

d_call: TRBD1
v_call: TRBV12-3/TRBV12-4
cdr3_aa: CASSSTGTGWDEQFF

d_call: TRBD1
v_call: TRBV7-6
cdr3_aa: CASSSEKGQTKETQYF

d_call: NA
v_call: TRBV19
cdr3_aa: CASSIGPGRGNQPQHF

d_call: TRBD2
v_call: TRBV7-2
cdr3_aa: CASSLGLAGRF